This T cell receptor (beta chain) is drawn from a study of blood T cell repertoires in COVID-19. On the study more broadly: There were acute and convalescent COVID-19 samples, and they came from the United States, Italy and Spain. PBMCs, B-cell-depleted T cells, or T cells were the source of the cDNA or gDNA that made up the material.

Using immunoSEQ multiplex PCR, the repertoire was profiled, and TCRdb retains in-frame clones only, with some absent. The table includes 170,000 or so clones, approximately 88% detected once. This CDR3 contains 15 residues. Trimming took off 0 bases at V and 0 bases at J, with 8 bases between the two ends. Germline V gives CDR1 LGHDT, CDR2 YNNKEL (reference sequence). Concerning this clone itself: Other DNA sequences from this sample encode an identical CDR3 as well.

This TCR derives from a middle-aged woman with COVID-19, enrolled during active disease. The chain uses TRBV3-1 (or the pseudogene TRBV3-2) and TRBJ1-1; D ambiguous. The sequenced sample was peripheral blood. The CDR3 bases are TGTGCCAGCAGCCAAGATGAGGGTCTGAACACTGAAGCTTTCTTT. Translation gives CASSQDEGLNTEAFF.